This T cell receptor beta chain was captured in a study of blood T cell repertoires in COVID-19. Across the whole study: Samples taken during acute and convalescent COVID-19 were collected in the United States, Italy and Spain. In each case, the material was cDNA or gDNA derived from T cells, B-cell-depleted T cells, or PBMCs.

Seattle cases were enrolled at active infection and followed longitudinally. This table comes from immunoSEQ multiplex PCR, and its TCRdb copy is limited to in-frame clones, with some not included. The sample records roughly 120,000 clones, about 74% being singletons. V was clipped by 4 bases and J by 8 bases; unmatched bases: 10. The CDR3 runs to 14 residues. The germline V gene encodes CDR1 SGHDT and CDR2 YYEEEE. The chain is built from TRBV5-6 and TRBJ1-2; 8 nucleotides line up with TRBD1. The source of this sequence is a man older than 75 with COVID-19, enrolled during active disease. The specimen sequenced was peripheral blood. CDR3 loop: CASSVGTGGTGYTF. The CDR3 region has the DNA TGTGCCAGCAGCGTAGGGACAGGCGGTACCGGCTACACCTTC.